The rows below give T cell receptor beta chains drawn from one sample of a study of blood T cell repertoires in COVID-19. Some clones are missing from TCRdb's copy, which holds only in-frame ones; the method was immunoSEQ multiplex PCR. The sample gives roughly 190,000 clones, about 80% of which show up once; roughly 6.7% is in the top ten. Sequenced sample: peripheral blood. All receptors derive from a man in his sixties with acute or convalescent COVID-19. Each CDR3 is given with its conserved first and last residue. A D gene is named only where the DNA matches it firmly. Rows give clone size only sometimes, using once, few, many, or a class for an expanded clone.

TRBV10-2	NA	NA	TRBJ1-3	TGCGCCAGCAGTGATGCCGGCGGGACGATATATTTT	CASSDAGGTIYF
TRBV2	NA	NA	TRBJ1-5	TGTGCCAGCAGTGAAGATAAAACGGGGGTTTGGCAGCCCCAGCATTTT	CASSEDKTGVWQPQHF
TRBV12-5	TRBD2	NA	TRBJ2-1	TGTGCTAGTGGTTCCCCCTATCGGTCCGGGACTAGCCTCAATGAGCAGTTCTTC	CASGSPYRSGTSLNEQFF
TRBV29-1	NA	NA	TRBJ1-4	TGCAGCGTTGAAGTTTACGGGAATGAAAAACTGTTTTTT	CSVEVYGNEKLFF
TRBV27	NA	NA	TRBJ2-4	TGTGCCAGCATGGGGGCCGGCTTAGCCAAAAACATTCAGTACTTC	CASMGAGLAKNIQYF
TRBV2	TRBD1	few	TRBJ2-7	TGTGCCAGCATCGGAGTTAGGGCGATGCCCGGGACAGGGGGGGCAGAGCAGTACTTC	CASIGVRAMPGTGGAEQYF
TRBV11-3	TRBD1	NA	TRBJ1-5	TGTGCCAGCAGCTTAGATCATCCCCGGACAGGGATTGGCAATCAGCCCCAGCATTTT	CASSLDHPRTGIGNQPQHF
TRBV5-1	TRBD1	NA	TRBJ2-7	TGCGCCAGCAGTGGATCCGACAGGGGGAACGAGCAGTACTTC	CASSGSDRGNEQYF
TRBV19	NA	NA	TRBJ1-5	TGTGCCAGTAGTATTAACCGGGACACGTACAATCAGCCCCAGCATTTT	CASSINRDTYNQPQHF
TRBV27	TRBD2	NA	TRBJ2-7	TGTGCCAGCAGCGAGTATACGGGAGGCCAGTACTTC	CASSEYTGGQYF
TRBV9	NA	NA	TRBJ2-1	TGTGCCAGCAGCGTCGTGGGGGGAGAGCAGTTCTTC	CASSVVGGEQFF
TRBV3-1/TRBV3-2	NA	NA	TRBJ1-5	TGTGCCAGCAGCCAAAGGGGGATCGGAGAGCCCCAGCATTTT	CASSQRGIGEPQHF
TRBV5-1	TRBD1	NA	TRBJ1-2	TGCGCCAGCACCCCCGGGACAGGGGGCAGTGGCTACACCTTC	CASTPGTGGSGYTF
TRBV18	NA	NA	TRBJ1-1	TGTGCCAGCTCCCAAAGAGTCGAAACTGAAGCTTTCTTT	CASSQRVETEAFF
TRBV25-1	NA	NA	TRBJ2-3	TGTGCCAGCAGTGAACTCGATACGCAGTATTTT	CASSELDTQYF
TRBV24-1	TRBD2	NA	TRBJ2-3	TGTGCCACCTCATTGGCGGGGGCAGATACGCAGTATTTT	CATSLAGADTQYF
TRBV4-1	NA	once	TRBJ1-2	TGCGCCAGCAGCCTTCTACAGGGAAACTATGGCTACACCTTC	CASSLLQGNYGYTF
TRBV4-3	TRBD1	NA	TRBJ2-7	TGCGCCAGCAGCCAAGATCGGTGGGACAGGGGCTACGAGCAGTACTTC	CASSQDRWDRGYEQYF
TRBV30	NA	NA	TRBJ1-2	TGTGCCTGGAGTGTACAGGAGAACTATGGCTACACCTTC	CAWSVQENYGYTF
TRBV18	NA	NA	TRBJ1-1	TGTGCCAGCTCAACTAGAAGACCAGGGAGGGGGTTGAACACTGAAGCTTTCTTT	CASSTRRPGRGLNTEAFF
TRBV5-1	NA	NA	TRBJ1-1	TGCGCCAGCAGCTTGTTGGGGGGGCAGGCGAACACTGAAGCTTTCTTT	CASSLLGGQANTEAFF
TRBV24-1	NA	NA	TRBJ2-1	TGTGCCACCAGTGATTCGCCGACTAGAGGCAATGAGCAGTTCTTC	CATSDSPTRGNEQFF
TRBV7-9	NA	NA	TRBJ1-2	TGTGCCAGCAGCTTAAGGGGAGGGGCGACAGGCCCCTATGGCTACACCTTC	CASSLRGGATGPYGYTF
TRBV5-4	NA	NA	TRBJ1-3	TGTGCCAGCAGCCAGGACAGCCACTCTGGAAACACCATATATTTT	CASSQDSHSGNTIYF
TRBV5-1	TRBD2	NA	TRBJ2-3	TGCGCCAGCAGCTTTACTAGCGGTACAGATACGCAGTATTTT	CASSFTSGTDTQYF
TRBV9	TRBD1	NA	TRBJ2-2	TGTGCCAGCAGCCCCAGGGGACAGGGGAGCGCGAACACCGGGGAGCTGTTTTTT	CASSPRGQGSANTGELFF
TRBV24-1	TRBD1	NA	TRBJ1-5	TGTGCCACCAGTGACCCCCGGACAGGGGGCAATCAGCCCCAGCATTTT	CATSDPRTGGNQPQHF